What follows are 19 T cell receptor beta chains derived from one specimen sequenced in a study of cytomegalovirus exposure and HLA in healthy donors. The PCR ran on 60 Vbeta and 13 Jbeta primers. Produced via immunoSEQ multiplex PCR; TCRdb's table is partial and in-frame only. The sample records roughly 160,000 clones, 70% to 85% being singletons. Sequencing was done on a sample of PBMCs. The receptors shown here come from a young man in good health and CMV-seropositive.

This chain uses TRBV6-6 with TRBJ1-1; TRBD1 agrees at 10 bases. With V trimmed by 5 bases and J by 3 bases, 3 bases remained unmatched. Germline CDR1 MNHNY, CDR2 SVGAGI (reference sequence). The CDR3 length is 14 residues. The chain's CDR3 is CASSQTGGHTEAFF. The DNA for the CDR3 is TGTGCCAGCAGTCAGACAGGGGGCCACACTGAAGCTTTCTTT.

This sequence joins TRBV5-4 and TRBJ2-7, with D perhaps matching TRBD2 (5 bases). Deletions cut 3 bases from V and 3 bases from J, with 10 bases between. The germline gives CDR1 SGHNT, CDR2 YYREEE (reference sequence). There are 13 residues in the CDR3. The CDR3 reads CASSSGLDYEQYF. CDR3 DNA: TGTGCCAGCAGCTCCGGACTTGACTACGAGCAGTACTTC. Supplemented by reference TRBV5-4 and TRBJ2-7, the full variable domain reads ETGVTQSPTHLIKTRGQQVTLRCSSQSGHNTVSWYQQALGQGPQFIFQYYREEENGRGNFPPRFSGLQFPNYSSELNVNALELDDSALYLCASSSGLDYEQYFGPGTRLTVT.

J is TRBJ1-1 and V is TRBV9; the D gene is possibly TRBD1 (6 bases). The germline V gene has CDR1 SGDLS and CDR2 YYNGEE. The CDR3 contains 14 residues. With 1 base removed from V and 3 bases from J, the gap between germline ends came to 10 bases. CDR3: CASSVQGGDTEAFF. Written as DNA, the CDR3 is TGTGCCAGCAGCGTACAAGGGGGGGACACTGAAGCTTTCTTT.

The CDR3 is CATGQRNTIYF. Here the CDR3 DNA reads TGTGCCACGGGACAGCGAAACACCATATATTTT. The chain carries TRBV19 and TRBJ1-3, with 7 bases that match TRBD1. The CDR3 totals 11 residues. After removal of 10 bases from V and 5 bases from J, the junction contained 2 bases not matched to a gene. Germline assignment: CDR1 LNHDA and CDR2 SQIVND (reference sequence).

This clone was found once. The chain has TRBV4-1 and TRBJ2-5; tentatively, D is TRBD1 (5 bases). The V end lost 3 bases, the J end lost 2 bases, and 13 bases lay between the germline ends. The CDR3 has 15 residues. Per the germline V gene, CDR1 is MGHRA and CDR2 is YSYEKL. The CDR3 loop is CASSHKRGRQETQYF. The CDR3 DNA is TGCGCCAGCAGCCATAAAAGGGGCAGACAAGAGACCCAGTACTTC.

The rearrangement joins TRBV9 to TRBJ2-7; 9 bases align to TRBD1. CDR1 and CDR2 from the germline V gene are SGDLS and YYNGEE. This CDR3 spans 15 amino acids. The junction had 6 bases not matched to a gene; V was cut back by 3 bases and J by 2 bases. Here the CDR3 DNA reads TGTGCCAGCAGCGCCGGGACAGGGCTTGCCTACGAGCAGTACTTC. It specifies CASSAGTGLAYEQYF.

The chain combines TRBV15 with TRBJ2-2; TRBD2 is a possible D gene (6 bases). Germline V gene lookup returns CDR1 LNHNV and CDR2 YYDKDF (reference sequence). This CDR3 region has 17 residues. V shed 3 bases and J shed 5 bases, with 19 bases lying between them. The CDR3 coding sequence is TGTGCCACCAGCAGTGTTTCCGGGAGCGACAGAACCGGGGAGCTGTTTTTT. This codes for CATSSVSGSDRTGELFF.

For the CDR3, the DNA is TGTGCCAGCAGCTTGCGACCCGGGAGGGATACGCAGTATTTT. Its translation: CASSLRPGRDTQYF. The chain carries TRBV7-8 and TRBJ2-3; 7 bases map to TRBD2. Germline V gene lookup returns CDR1 SGHVS and CDR2 FQNEAQ. The CDR3 is made up of 14 amino acids. The V segment lost 3 bases and the J segment 6 bases; nucleotides outside the gene matches: 6.

This clone was found once. This chain uses TRBV27 with TRBJ1-2, with 8 bases matching TRBD1. With V trimmed by 0 bases and J by 7 bases, 7 bases remained unmatched. CDR1 MNHEY and CDR2 SMNVEV come from the germline V gene (reference sequence). The CDR3 extends over 15 amino acids. The CDR3 loop is CASSLSTGAGAGYTF. The CDR3 bases are TGTGCCAGCAGTTTATCGACAGGGGCCGGGGCTGGCTACACCTTC.

The gene calls are TRBV5-1 and TRBJ2-7, with 8 nucleotides matching TRBD1. Germline assignment: CDR1 SGHRS and CDR2 YFSETQ. This CDR3 is 16 amino acids long. With 0 bases clipped from V and 3 bases from J, the junction kept 8 bases outside the gene matches. The CDR3 loop reads CASSLDSAGGVYEQYF. In nucleotides, the CDR3 is TGCGCCAGCAGCTTGGACTCGGCAGGGGGCGTCTACGAGCAGTACTTC.

V usage is TRBV7-9 and J usage is TRBJ2-5; D unresolved. The length of the CDR3 is 15 residues. Germline CDR1 reads SEHNR; CDR2 reads FQNEAQ (reference sequence). V lost 1 base and J lost 5, with 14 bases in between. The CDR3 nucleotides read TGTGCCAGCAGCTTAGTGAGGTCCACGGTGGAGACCCAGTACTTC. It encodes CASSLVRSTVETQYF. The whole variable domain, filled in from reference TRBV7-9 and TRBJ2-5, reads DTGVSQNPRHKITKRGQNVTFRCDPISEHNRLYWYRQTLGQGPEFLTYFQNEAQLEKSRLLSDRFSAERPKGSFSTLEIQRTEQGDSAMYLCASSLVRSTVETQYFGPGTRLLVL.

The chain links TRBV6-5 to TRBJ1-2; D gene uncertain. The CDR3 totals 13 residues. V shed 5 bases and J shed 4 bases, with 11 bases lying between them. Germline loops: CDR1 MNHEY, CDR2 SVGAGI. The chain's CDR3 is CASSPVPGYGYTF. CDR3 bases: TGTGCCAGCAGTCCAGTCCCGGGCTATGGCTACACCTTC.

The J gene is TRBJ1-2, the V gene TRBV29-1; possible D gene TRBD1, 5 bases. The CDR3 totals 12 residues. With 6 bases removed from V and 4 bases from J, the gap between germline ends came to 12 bases. Per the germline V gene, CDR1 is SQVTM and CDR2 is ANQGSEA. CDR3 amino acids: CSVGGVTYGYTF. Here the CDR3 DNA reads TGCAGCGTCGGGGGGGTGACCTATGGCTACACCTTC.

This clone appeared once. The CDR3 DNA follows: TGTGCCAGCAGCCTCGTCGGACAGGGGGTTGCAGATACGCAGTATTTT. Translating gives CASSLVGQGVADTQYF. V is TRBV13 and J is TRBJ2-3; 10 bases agree with TRBD1. V lost 5 bases and J lost 4; bases outside the gene matches: 9. Germline loops: CDR1 PRHDT, CDR2 FYEKMQ (reference sequence). The CDR3 totals 16 residues.

In DNA, the CDR3 is TGTGCCAGCTCACAAACAGGGTCCCAACAAGAGACCCAGTACTTC. This sequence encodes CASSQTGSQQETQYF. V usage is TRBV18 and J usage is TRBJ2-5; perhaps TRBD1 as D (6 bases). The CDR3 is 15 residues long. With 4 bases removed from V and 2 bases from J, the gap between germline ends came to 14 bases. From germline, CDR1 is KGHSH and CDR2 LQKENI.

V is TRBV30 and J is TRBJ1-4, with unresolved D. The CDR3 has 13 residues. Trimming stripped 3 bases from V and 6 bases from J, with 11 bases between. CDR1 and CDR2 (germline): GTSNPN, SVGIG (reference sequence). CDR3 amino acids: CAWREIAYEKLFF. CDR3 nucleotide sequence: TGTGCCTGGAGAGAGATAGCCTATGAAAAACTGTTTTTT.

The chain has TRBV5-1 and TRBJ2-2, with D perhaps TRBD1 (6 bases). This CDR3 is 15 amino acids long. Germline CDR1 and CDR2: SGHRS and YFSETQ. The V gene lost 3 bases and the J gene lost 1 base, with 10 bases spanning the gap. CDR3: CASSSGDMNTGELFF. Here the CDR3 DNA reads TGCGCCAGCAGCTCCGGGGACATGAACACCGGGGAGCTGTTTTTT.

This chain connects TRBV7-5 to TRBJ2-1; the table calls TRBD2, which could not be checked here. TRBV7-5 is listed as a pseudogene. The CDR3 covers 15 residues. The CDR3 DNA is TGTGTCAGAAGCCTCTGCGGGGGGGCCACCAATGAGCAGTTCTTC. This translates into CVRSLCGGATNEQFF.

Here the CDR3 reads CASSPGLHTGELFF. The CDR3, as DNA: TGTGCCAGCAGTCCCGGACTACATACCGGGGAGCTGTTTTTT. V is TRBV6-5 and J is TRBJ2-2; D perhaps matches TRBD2 (6 bases). The length of the CDR3 is 14 residues. Germline CDR1 and CDR2: MNHEY and SVGAGI. V gave up 5 bases and J gave up 5 bases, with 12 bases separating them.